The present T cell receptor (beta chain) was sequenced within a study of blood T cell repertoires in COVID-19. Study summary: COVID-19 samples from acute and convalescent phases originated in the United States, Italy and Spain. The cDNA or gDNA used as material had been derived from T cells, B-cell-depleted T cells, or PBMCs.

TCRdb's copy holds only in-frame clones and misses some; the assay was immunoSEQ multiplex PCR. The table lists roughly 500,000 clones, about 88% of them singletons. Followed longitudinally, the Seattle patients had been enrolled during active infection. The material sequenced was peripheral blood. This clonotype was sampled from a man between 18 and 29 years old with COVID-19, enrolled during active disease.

The CDR3 DNA is TGTGCCAGCAGCTGCGGGGAGTTCGGGGCCTATGGCTACACCTTC. It specifies CASSCGEFGAYGYTF. This chain connects TRBV5-7 to TRBJ1-2; possibly TRBD1 for D (5 bases). TRBV5-7 is an open reading frame whose function is uncertain. CDR3 size: 15 residues. The germline V and J ends were trimmed by 3 bases and 4 bases, with 16 bases remaining between them.